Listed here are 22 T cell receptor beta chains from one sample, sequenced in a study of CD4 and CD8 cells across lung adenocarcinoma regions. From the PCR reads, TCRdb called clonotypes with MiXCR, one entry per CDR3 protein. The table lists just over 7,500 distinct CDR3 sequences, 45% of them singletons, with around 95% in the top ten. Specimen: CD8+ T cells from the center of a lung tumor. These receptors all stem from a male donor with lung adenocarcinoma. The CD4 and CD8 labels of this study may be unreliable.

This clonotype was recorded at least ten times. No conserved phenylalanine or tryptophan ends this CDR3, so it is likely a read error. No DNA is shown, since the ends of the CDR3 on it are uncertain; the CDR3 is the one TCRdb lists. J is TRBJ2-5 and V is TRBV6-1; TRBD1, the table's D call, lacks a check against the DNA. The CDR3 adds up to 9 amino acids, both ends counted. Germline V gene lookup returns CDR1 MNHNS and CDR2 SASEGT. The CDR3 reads CASSEAKGQ.

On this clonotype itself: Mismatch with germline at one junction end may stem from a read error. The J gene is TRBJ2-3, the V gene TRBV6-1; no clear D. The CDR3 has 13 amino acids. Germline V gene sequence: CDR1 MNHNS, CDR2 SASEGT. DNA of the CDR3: TGTGCCACGGGTGTAAGAGCCAAAGATATTCAGTATTTC. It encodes CATGVRAKDIQYF.

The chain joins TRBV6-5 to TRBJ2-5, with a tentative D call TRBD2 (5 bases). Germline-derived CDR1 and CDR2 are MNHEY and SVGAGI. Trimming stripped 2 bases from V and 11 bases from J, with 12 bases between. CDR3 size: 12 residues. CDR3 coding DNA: TGTGCCAGCAGTTACGTCGGGAACAAGCAGTACTTC. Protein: CASSYVGNKQYF.

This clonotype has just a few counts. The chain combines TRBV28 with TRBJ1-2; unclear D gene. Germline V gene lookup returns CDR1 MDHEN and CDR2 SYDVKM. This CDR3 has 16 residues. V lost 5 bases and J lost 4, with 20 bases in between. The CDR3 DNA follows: TGTGCCAGCAGTCCCACCAGATTGACGGTCGCCTATGGCTACACCTTC. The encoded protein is CASSPTRLTVAYGYTF.

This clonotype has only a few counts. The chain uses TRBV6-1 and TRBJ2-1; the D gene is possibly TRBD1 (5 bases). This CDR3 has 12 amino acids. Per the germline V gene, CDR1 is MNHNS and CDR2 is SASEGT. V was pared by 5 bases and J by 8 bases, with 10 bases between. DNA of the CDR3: TGTGCCAGCAGTACCCAAGGGGATGAGCAGTTCTTC. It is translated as CASSTQGDEQFF.

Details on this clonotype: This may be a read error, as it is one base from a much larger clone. Here the CDR3 DNA reads TGTGCCAGCAGTCCCGGGACTAACCCCTACGAGCAGTTCTTC. Translated, it gives CASSPGTNPYEQFF. The chain joins TRBV6-1 to TRBJ2-1, with 7 bases matching TRBD2. Trimming at V came to 5 bases and at J to 10 bases, leaving 11 bases not matched to a gene. The CDR3 has 14 amino acids. Germline CDR1 is MNHNS and CDR2 is SASEGT.

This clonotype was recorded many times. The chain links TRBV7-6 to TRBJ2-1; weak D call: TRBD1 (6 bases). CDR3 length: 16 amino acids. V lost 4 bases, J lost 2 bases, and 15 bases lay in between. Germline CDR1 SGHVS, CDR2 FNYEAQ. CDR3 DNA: TGTGCCAGCAGCTCTCCACAGGGTGCGACCTACAATGAGCAGTTCTTC. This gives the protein CASSSPQGATYNEQFF.

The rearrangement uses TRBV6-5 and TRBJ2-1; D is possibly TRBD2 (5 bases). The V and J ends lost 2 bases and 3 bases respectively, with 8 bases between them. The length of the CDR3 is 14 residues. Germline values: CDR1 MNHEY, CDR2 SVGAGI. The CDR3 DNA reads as TGTGCCAGCAGTTACCTAACTAGCTACAATGAGCAGTTCTTC. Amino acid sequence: CASSYLTSYNEQFF.

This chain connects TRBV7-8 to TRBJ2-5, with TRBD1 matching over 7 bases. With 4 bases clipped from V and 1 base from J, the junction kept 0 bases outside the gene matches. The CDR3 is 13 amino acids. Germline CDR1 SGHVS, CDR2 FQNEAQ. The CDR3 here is CASSSGGQETQYF. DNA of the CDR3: TGTGCCAGCAGCTCAGGGGGCCAAGAGACCCAGTACTTC.

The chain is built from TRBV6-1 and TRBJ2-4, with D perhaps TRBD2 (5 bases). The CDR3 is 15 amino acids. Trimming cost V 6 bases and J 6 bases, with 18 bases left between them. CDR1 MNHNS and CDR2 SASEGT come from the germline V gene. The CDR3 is CASSRSGSFLNIQYF. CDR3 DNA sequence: TGTGCCAGCAGCCGGTCGGGGAGTTTTCTAAACATTCAGTACTTC.

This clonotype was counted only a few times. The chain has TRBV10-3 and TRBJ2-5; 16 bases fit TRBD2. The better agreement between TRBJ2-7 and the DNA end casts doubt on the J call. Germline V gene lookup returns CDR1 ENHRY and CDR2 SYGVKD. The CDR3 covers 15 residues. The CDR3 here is CAIRGTSGRVYEQYF. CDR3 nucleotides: TGTGCCATCAGGGGGACTAGCGGGAGGGTCTACGAGCAGTACTTC.

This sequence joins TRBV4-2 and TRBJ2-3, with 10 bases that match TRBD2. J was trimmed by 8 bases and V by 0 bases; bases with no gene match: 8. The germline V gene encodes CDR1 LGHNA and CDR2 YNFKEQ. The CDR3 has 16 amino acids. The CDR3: CASSQEPSLAGGTQYF. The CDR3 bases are TGTGCCAGCAGCCAAGAACCATCATTAGCGGGAGGTACGCAGTATTTT.

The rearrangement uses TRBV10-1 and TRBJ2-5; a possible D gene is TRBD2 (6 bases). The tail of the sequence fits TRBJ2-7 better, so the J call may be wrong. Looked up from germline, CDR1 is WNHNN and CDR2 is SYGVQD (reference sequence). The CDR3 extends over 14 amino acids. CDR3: CASSEGATGDEQYF. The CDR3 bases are TGCGCCAGCAGTGAAGGAGCTACGGGGGACGAGCAGTACTTC.

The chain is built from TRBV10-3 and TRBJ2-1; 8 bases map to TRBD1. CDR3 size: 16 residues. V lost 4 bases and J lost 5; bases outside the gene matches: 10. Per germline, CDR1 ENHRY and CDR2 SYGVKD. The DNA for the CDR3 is TGTGCCATCAGTGCGAAACCGGGACAGGAGAACAATGAGCAGTTCTTC. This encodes CAISAKPGQENNEQFF.

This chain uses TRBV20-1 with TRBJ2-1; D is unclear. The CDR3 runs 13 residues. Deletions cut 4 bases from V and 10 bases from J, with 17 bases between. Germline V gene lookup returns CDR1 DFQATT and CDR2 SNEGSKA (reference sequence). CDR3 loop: CSANLGIGDEQFF. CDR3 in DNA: TGCAGTGCTAACCTCGGTATCGGCGACGAGCAGTTCTTC.

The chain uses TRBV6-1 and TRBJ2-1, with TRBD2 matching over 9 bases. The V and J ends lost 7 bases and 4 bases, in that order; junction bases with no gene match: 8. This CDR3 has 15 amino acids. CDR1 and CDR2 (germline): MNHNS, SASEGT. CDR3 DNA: TGTGCCAGCACCAGGCGACTAGCGGCATACAATGAGCAGTTCTTC. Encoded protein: CASTRRLAAYNEQFF.

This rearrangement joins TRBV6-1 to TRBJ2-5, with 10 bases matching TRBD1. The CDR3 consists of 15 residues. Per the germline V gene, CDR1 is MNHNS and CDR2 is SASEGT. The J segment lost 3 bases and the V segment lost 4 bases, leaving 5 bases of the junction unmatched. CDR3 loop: CASSGGTGVEETQYF. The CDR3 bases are TGTGCCAGCAGTGGTGGGACAGGGGTCGAAGAGACCCAGTACTTC.

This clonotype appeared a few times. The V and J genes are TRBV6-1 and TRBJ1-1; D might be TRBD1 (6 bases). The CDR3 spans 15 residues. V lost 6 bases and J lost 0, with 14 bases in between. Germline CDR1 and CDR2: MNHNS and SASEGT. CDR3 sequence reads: CASSVRGLLNTEAFF. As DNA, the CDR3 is TGTGCCAGCAGCGTCCGGGGGCTCTTGAACACTGAAGCTTTCTTT.

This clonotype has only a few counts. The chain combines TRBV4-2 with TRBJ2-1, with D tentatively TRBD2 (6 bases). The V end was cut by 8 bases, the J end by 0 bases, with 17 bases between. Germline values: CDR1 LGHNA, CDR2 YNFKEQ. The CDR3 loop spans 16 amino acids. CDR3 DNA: TGTGCCAGCTCAGGCGGCGGGACGGGCTCCTACAATGAGCAGTTCTTC. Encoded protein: CASSGGGTGSYNEQFF.

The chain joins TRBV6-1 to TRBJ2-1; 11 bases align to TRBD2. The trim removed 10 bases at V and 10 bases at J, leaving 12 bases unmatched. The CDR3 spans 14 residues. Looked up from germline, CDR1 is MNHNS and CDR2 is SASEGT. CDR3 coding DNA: TGTGCCACCGGTAGTAGCGGGAGGGCCGAAGAGCAGTTCTTC. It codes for CATGSSGRAEEQFF.

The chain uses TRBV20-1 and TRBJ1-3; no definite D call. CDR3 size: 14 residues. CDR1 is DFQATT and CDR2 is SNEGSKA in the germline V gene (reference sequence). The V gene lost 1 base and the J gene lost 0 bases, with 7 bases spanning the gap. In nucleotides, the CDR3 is TGCAGTGCTAGAGCCGGGGACTCTGGAAACACCATATATTTT. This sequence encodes CSARAGDSGNTIYF.

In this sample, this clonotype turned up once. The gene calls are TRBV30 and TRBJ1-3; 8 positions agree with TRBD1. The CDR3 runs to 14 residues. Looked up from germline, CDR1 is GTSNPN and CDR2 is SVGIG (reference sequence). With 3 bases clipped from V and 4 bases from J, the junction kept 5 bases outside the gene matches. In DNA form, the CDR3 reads TGTGCCTGGAGATGGACAGGGAGCGGAAACACCATATATTTT. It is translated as CAWRWTGSGNTIYF. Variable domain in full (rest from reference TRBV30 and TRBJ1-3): SQTIHQWPATLVQPVGSPLSLECTVEGTSNPNLYWYRQAAGRGLQLLFYSVGIGQISSEVPQNLSASRPQDRQFILSSKKLLLSDSGFYLCAWRWTGSGNTIYFGEGSWLTVV.